The next 4 T cell receptor beta chains were all read from a single sample in a study of blood T cell repertoires in COVID-19. Sequenced by immunoSEQ multiplex PCR; TCRdb stores in-frame clones only, minus some. The sample shows hundreds of thousands of clones, approximately 91% of them seen only once. Sequenced material: PBMCs or T cells enriched from blood (not recorded which). These receptors were obtained from a woman aged 25 to 39 who had recovered from COVID-19.

The chain is built from TRBV7-8 and TRBJ2-7, with 8 bases aligning to TRBD2. J gave up 0 bases and V 2 bases, and 3 bases lay outside the gene matches. CDR3 size: 15 residues. The germline V gene encodes CDR1 SGHVS and CDR2 FQNEAQ. The CDR3: CASSLLLAGSYEQYF. DNA of the CDR3: TGTGCCAGCAGCTTACTTCTAGCGGGCTCCTACGAGCAGTACTTC.

The chain is built from TRBV5-4 and TRBJ2-5, with D tentatively TRBD2 (6 bases). The CDR3 contains 14 residues. CDR1 SGHNT and CDR2 YYREEE come from the germline V gene (reference sequence). V was shortened by 2 bases and J by 7 bases, with 15 bases between the two germline ends. DNA of the CDR3: TGTGCCAGCAGCTTTTCCGGGAGCGTAGGGACCCAGTACTTC. As protein: CASSFSGSVGTQYF. Looking up the rest from reference TRBV5-4 and TRBJ2-5 gives the full variable domain: ETGVTQSPTHLIKTRGQQVTLRCSSQSGHNTVSWYQQALGQGPQFIFQYYREEENGRGNFPPRFSGLQFPNYSSELNVNALELDDSALYLCASSFSGSVGTQYFGPGTRLLVL.

This rearrangement joins TRBV11-2 to TRBJ2-4, with D perhaps matching TRBD1 (5 bases). The CDR3 has 13 amino acids. With 1 base removed from V and 15 bases from J, the gap between germline ends came to 16 bases. Germline V gives CDR1 SGHAT, CDR2 FQNNGV. The CDR3 nucleotides read TGTGCCAGCAGCTTAGGAATACAGGTCCCGACGTACTTC. Its translation is CASSLGIQVPTYF.

This sequence joins TRBV15 and TRBJ2-5; a weak D match, TRBD2 (5 bases). Per germline, CDR1 LNHNV and CDR2 YYDKDF (reference sequence). V was pared by 1 base and J by 5 bases, with 5 bases between. This CDR3 region has 12 residues. The CDR3, as DNA: TGTGCCACCAGCAGAGGGAGGGAGACCCAGTACTTC. Protein sequence: CATSRGRETQYF.